The sequence of this TCR beta chain was determined in a study of OX40 agonist ivuxolimab in advanced cancers. Prior autoimmune disease or systemic immunosuppression barred patients. The CDR3 is 13 amino acids. Germline V gene lookup returns CDR1 MNHNY and CDR2 SVGAGI (reference sequence). J gave up 8 bases and V 7 bases, and 9 bases lay outside the gene matches. This table comes from immunoSEQ multiplex PCR, and its TCRdb copy is limited to in-frame clones, with some not included. Of tens of thousands of clones detected, about 74% appear once; the ten largest clones hold around 2.7%. The genes are TRBV6-6 and TRBJ1-2; 8 nucleotides line up with TRBD1. The sequence came from an adult with an advanced solid tumor such as melanoma, head and neck, liver or kidney cancer. The material sequenced was CD4+ or CD8+ T cells sorted from blood, taken in a trial of the OX40 agonist ivuxolimab. The CDR3 region has the DNA TGTGCCAGCATTCATGGACAGGGCGAAGGCTACACCTTC. Its translation is CASIHGQGEGYTF.